This is a list of T cell receptor beta chains from one sample in a study of immune evolution from preneoplasia to lung adenocarcinoma. Libraries were prepared by immunoSEQ multiplex PCR; TCRdb keeps only in-frame clonotypes and omits some of them. The sample contains around 40,000 clones, more than 60% of which appear only once. The specimen was FFPE invasive lung adenocarcinoma tissue. The receptors derive from a person aged 55 to 69 with lung adenocarcinoma. Each CDR3 is given with its conserved first and last residue. A D gene is named only where the DNA matches it firmly. The size entry is marked missing in some rows and otherwise reads once, few, many or a size class.

V gene: TRBV5-5
J gene: TRBJ1-2
D gene: TRBD1
clone size: NA
CDR3 protein: CASSGQGQIYGYTF
CDR3 DNA: TGTGCCAGCAGCGGCCAGGGACAGATCTATGGCTACACCTTC

V gene: TRBV28
J gene: TRBJ1-5
D gene: NA
clone size: NA
CDR3 protein: CASKQGFYQPQHF
CDR3 DNA: TGTGCCAGCAAACAGGGTTTTTATCAGCCCCAGCATTTT

V gene: TRBV5-6
J gene: TRBJ2-7
D gene: TRBD1
clone size: NA
CDR3 protein: CASSRYRGLDEQYF
CDR3 DNA: TGTGCCAGCAGCAGATACAGGGGGCTTGACGAGCAGTACTTC

V gene: TRBV2
J gene: TRBJ2-3
D gene: NA
clone size: NA
CDR3 protein: CASSVLREGTDTQYF
CDR3 DNA: TGTGCCAGCAGTGTGCTCAGGGAAGGCACAGATACGCAGTATTTT

V gene: TRBV7-6
J gene: TRBJ2-1
D gene: NA
clone size: medium-sized
CDR3 protein: CASSQRTDVNEQFF
CDR3 DNA: TGTGCCAGCAGCCAAAGGACGGACGTCAATGAGCAGTTCTTC

V gene: TRBV7-9
J gene: TRBJ2-7
D gene: TRBD1
clone size: NA
CDR3 protein: CASSRREQGHYYEQYF
CDR3 DNA: TGTGCCAGCAGCCGACGGGAACAGGGGCACTACTACGAGCAGTACTTC

V gene: TRBV5-1
J gene: TRBJ2-2
D gene: TRBD1
clone size: NA
CDR3 protein: CASSLTGGAGTGELFF
CDR3 DNA: TGCGCCAGCAGCCTGACAGGGGGCGCGGGCACCGGGGAGCTGTTTTTT

V gene: TRBV4-2
J gene: TRBJ2-3
D gene: NA
clone size: NA
CDR3 protein: CASSQADSIDTQYF
CDR3 DNA: TGTGCCAGCAGCCAAGCCGACTCGATAGATACGCAGTATTTT

V gene: TRBV18
J gene: TRBJ2-2
D gene: TRBD1
clone size: NA
CDR3 protein: CASSKTGMAGELFF
CDR3 DNA: TGTGCCAGCTCCAAGACAGGGATGGCCGGGGAGCTGTTTTTT

V gene: TRBV9
J gene: TRBJ2-3
D gene: NA
clone size: NA
CDR3 protein: CASSVGGPDTQYF
CDR3 DNA: TGTGCCAGCAGCGTTGGGGGTCCAGATACGCAGTATTTT

V gene: TRBV18
J gene: TRBJ2-3
D gene: NA
clone size: NA
CDR3 protein: CASSPISDTQYF
CDR3 DNA: TGTGCCAGCTCACCTATCTCAGATACGCAGTATTTT

V gene: TRBV7-2
J gene: TRBJ1-2
D gene: TRBD1
clone size: NA
CDR3 protein: CASSPRQGFYGYTF
CDR3 DNA: TGTGCCAGCAGCCCCCGACAGGGATTCTATGGCTACACCTTC

V gene: TRBV2
J gene: TRBJ2-7
D gene: TRBD1
clone size: NA
CDR3 protein: CASSDGTGKYEQYF
CDR3 DNA: TGTGCCAGCAGTGACGGGACAGGGAAATACGAGCAGTACTTC

V gene: TRBV18
J gene: TRBJ1-2
D gene: NA
clone size: NA
CDR3 protein: CASSPTLGADDNYGYTF
CDR3 DNA: TGTGCCAGCTCACCGACCCTCGGGGCGGACGATAACTATGGCTACACCTTC

V gene: TRBV10-3
J gene: TRBJ1-5
D gene: TRBD1
clone size: NA
CDR3 protein: CAISDPDRGSQPQHF
CDR3 DNA: TGTGCCATCAGTGACCCGGACAGGGGGTCTCAGCCCCAGCATTTT

V gene: TRBV19
J gene: TRBJ1-2
D gene: NA
clone size: NA
CDR3 protein: CASSMQRGVTANYGYTF
CDR3 DNA: TGTGCCAGTAGTATGCAGAGGGGGGTGACGGCAAACTATGGCTACACCTTC

V gene: TRBV30
J gene: TRBJ2-1
D gene: NA
clone size: NA
CDR3 protein: CAWSNGGAAYNEQFF
CDR3 DNA: TGTGCCTGGAGTAACGGCGGGGCTGCCTACAATGAGCAGTTCTTC

V gene: TRBV18
J gene: TRBJ1-4
D gene: NA
clone size: few
CDR3 protein: CASSPPTRAGEKLFF
CDR3 DNA: TGTGCCAGCTCACCACCGACGCGGGCCGGGGAAAAACTGTTTTTT

V gene: TRBV27
J gene: TRBJ2-1
D gene: TRBD1
clone size: once
CDR3 protein: CASSTGNPSYNEQFF
CDR3 DNA: TGTGCCAGTTCGACAGGGAACCCCTCCTACAATGAGCAGTTCTTC

V gene: TRBV28
J gene: TRBJ1-1
D gene: NA
clone size: NA
CDR3 protein: CASSPSGAGNTEAFF
CDR3 DNA: TGTGCCAGCAGCCCATCTGGGGCGGGGAACACTGAAGCTTTCTTT

V gene: TRBV18
J gene: TRBJ1-5
D gene: NA
clone size: few
CDR3 protein: CASSRQDNQPQHF
CDR3 DNA: TGTGCCAGCTCACGGCAGGACAATCAGCCCCAGCATTTT

V gene: TRBV18
J gene: TRBJ2-1
D gene: NA
clone size: NA
CDR3 protein: CASSPEGDYEQFF
CDR3 DNA: TGTGCCAGCTCACCGGAAGGGGATTATGAGCAGTTCTTC

V gene: TRBV4-2
J gene: TRBJ2-3
D gene: NA
clone size: once
CDR3 protein: CASARAVGTTDTQYF
CDR3 DNA: TGTGCCAGCGCTAGGGCAGTTGGGACCACAGATACGCAGTATTTT

V gene: TRBV7-9
J gene: TRBJ1-1
D gene: NA
clone size: NA
CDR3 protein: CASSSGGNTEAFF
CDR3 DNA: TGTGCCAGCAGCTCGGGGGGAAACACTGAAGCTTTCTTT

V gene: TRBV19
J gene: TRBJ1-2
D gene: NA
clone size: NA
CDR3 protein: CASRHTELYGYTF
CDR3 DNA: TGTGCCAGTCGACATACAGAGTTGTATGGCTACACCTTC

V gene: TRBV5-4
J gene: TRBJ2-2
D gene: NA
clone size: NA
CDR3 protein: CASSYDPPGELFF
CDR3 DNA: TGTGCCAGCAGCTATGACCCCCCCGGGGAGCTGTTTTTT

V gene: TRBV21-1
J gene: TRBJ2-3
D gene: NA
clone size: NA
CDR3 protein: CASSNDRGPSPDTQYF
CDR3 DNA: TGTGCCAGCAGCAACGACAGGGGCCCCTCGCCTGATACGCAGTATTTT

V gene: TRBV11-2
J gene: TRBJ2-2
D gene: NA
clone size: NA
CDR3 protein: CASRWTAGELFF
CDR3 DNA: TGTGCCAGCAGGTGGACAGCCGGGGAGCTGTTTTTT

V gene: TRBV2
J gene: TRBJ2-7
D gene: NA
clone size: NA
CDR3 protein: CASRTQGYEQYF
CDR3 DNA: TGTGCCAGCAGGACCCAGGGTTACGAGCAGTACTTC

V gene: TRBV11-2
J gene: TRBJ1-1
D gene: NA
clone size: few
CDR3 protein: CASSSRGRSEAFF
CDR3 DNA: TGTGCCAGCAGCTCTCGGGGGAGGAGTGAAGCTTTCTTT

V gene: TRBV6-5
J gene: TRBJ2-7
D gene: NA
clone size: NA
CDR3 protein: CASGGYEQYF
CDR3 DNA: TGTGCCAGTGGGGGCTACGAGCAGTACTTC

V gene: TRBV5-6
J gene: TRBJ1-4
D gene: NA
clone size: NA
CDR3 protein: CASSFGTEGEKLFF
CDR3 DNA: TGTGCCAGCAGCTTTGGTACGGAGGGGGAAAAACTGTTTTTT

V gene: TRBV9
J gene: TRBJ2-6
D gene: NA
clone size: NA
CDR3 protein: CASSVRAGGSGANVLTF
CDR3 DNA: TGTGCCAGCAGCGTAAGGGCCGGGGGCTCTGGGGCCAACGTCCTGACTTTC

V gene: TRBV6-5
J gene: TRBJ2-5
D gene: NA
clone size: NA
CDR3 protein: CASSPLRKQETQYF
CDR3 DNA: TGTGCCAGCAGTCCCCTCAGGAAGCAAGAGACCCAGTACTTC

V gene: TRBV9
J gene: TRBJ2-2
D gene: TRBD1
clone size: few
CDR3 protein: CASTGQGAAGELFF
CDR3 DNA: TGTGCCAGCACCGGACAGGGGGCCGCCGGGGAGCTGTTTTTT

V gene: TRBV29-1
J gene: TRBJ2-3
D gene: TRBD2
clone size: NA
CDR3 protein: CSVEDRRESADTQYF
CDR3 DNA: TGCAGCGTTGAAGATCGGCGGGAGAGCGCAGATACGCAGTATTTT

V gene: TRBV6-1
J gene: TRBJ2-5
D gene: NA
clone size: NA
CDR3 protein: CASSEDDVFRETQYF
CDR3 DNA: TGTGCCAGCAGTGAAGACGATGTCTTTCGAGAGACCCAGTACTTC

V gene: TRBV2
J gene: TRBJ2-2
D gene: TRBD2
clone size: NA
CDR3 protein: CASGRTSGGGGELFF
CDR3 DNA: TGTGCCAGCGGCCGGACTAGCGGAGGCGGCGGGGAGCTGTTTTTT

V gene: TRBV18
J gene: TRBJ2-5
D gene: NA
clone size: NA
CDR3 protein: CASSPDSQGETQYF
CDR3 DNA: TGTGCCAGCTCACCTGACAGTCAGGGGGAGACCCAGTACTTC

V gene: TRBV18
J gene: TRBJ2-2
D gene: NA
clone size: once
CDR3 protein: CASSPESAATGELFF
CDR3 DNA: TGTGCCAGCTCACCAGAGTCGGCGGCGACCGGGGAGCTGTTTTTT